These 5 T cell receptor beta chains share one sample of origin, sequenced in a study of T cells in Graves' hyperthyroidism and ophthalmopathy. TCR beta CDR3 regions were amplified from RNA. With the HTBI primer set, the TCR CDR3 went through a first round of RT-PCR. A single record per CDR3 protein comes from TCRdb applying MiXCR to the multiplex PCR reads. The data show around 800,000 distinct CDR3 sequences, roughly 37% seen once. The source material was blood. These receptors all stem from a man between 18 and 35 years old with Graves' hyperthyroidism.

The CDR3 region is CASEPGQGSNTIYF. CDR3 DNA sequence: TGTGCCAGCGAGCCGGGACAGGGATCGAACACCATATATTTT. V is TRBV18 and J is TRBJ1-3; 9 nucleotides agree with TRBD1. CDR3 length: 14 residues. The V gene end was trimmed by 8 bases and the J gene end by 7 bases; junction bases not matched to a gene: 9. The germline V gene has CDR1 KGHSH and CDR2 LQKENI.

This clonotype was detected a few times. The CDR3 region has the DNA TGCAGCGTTACCAAGCCAGGCGTTTACTCCTACGAGCAGTACTTC. It is translated as CSVTKPGVYSYEQYF. The chain links TRBV29-1 to TRBJ2-7, with D uncertain. CDR3 size: 15 residues. Germline V gene lookup returns CDR1 SQVTM and CDR2 ANQGSEA. V was clipped by 5 bases and J by 0 bases, with 17 bases between them.

Only a few counts were recorded for this clonotype. The missing conserved phenylalanine or tryptophan at the end of this CDR3 makes a read error likely. The DNA is left out, because the CDR3 cannot be placed on it with certainty; the CDR3 is given as TCRdb lists it. J is TRBJ1-5 and V is TRBV10-3; the table's TRBD1 call for D was not verified on the DNA. Inclusive of both ends, the CDR3 amounts to 12 amino acids. Germline lookup yields CDR1 ENHRY and CDR2 SYGVKD. CDR3 loop: CAISDSTTGKGL.

This sequence joins TRBV25-1 and TRBJ1-2; the D gene is possibly TRBD1 (5 bases). This CDR3 contains 18 residues. Per the germline V gene, CDR1 is MGHDK and CDR2 is SYGVNS. V lost 3 bases and J 3 bases, leaving 23 bases between the germline ends. CDR3 DNA sequence: TGTGCCAGCAGTGAGGCCTCGGGACGGCTCCTGACCTACTATGGCTACACCTTC. This codes for CASSEASGRLLTYYGYTF.

This chain links TRBV7-9 with TRBJ1-5; 8 nucleotides line up with TRBD1. The V gene end was trimmed by 5 bases and the J gene end by 3 bases; junction bases not matched to a gene: 6. Per the germline V gene, CDR1 is SEHNR and CDR2 is FQNEAQ (reference sequence). The CDR3 is made up of 15 amino acids. CDR3 sequence (DNA): TGTGCCAGCAGCCCCTTGACAGGGGCCAATCAGCCCCAGCATTTT. Its translation: CASSPLTGANQPQHF. The complete variable domain, with remaining parts taken from reference TRBV7-9 and TRBJ1-5, reads DTGVSQNPRHKITKRGQNVTFRCDPISEHNRLYWYRQTLGQGPEFLTYFQNEAQLEKSRLLSDRFSAERPKGSFSTLEIQRTEQGDSAMYLCASSPLTGANQPQHFGDGTRLSIL.